The rows below give T cell receptor beta chains drawn from one sample of a study of shared clonotypes between healthy human individuals. Only in-frame clones appear in the TCRdb table, and some are missing; sequencing was by immunoSEQ multiplex PCR. The profile shows roughly 1,000,000 clones, approximately 80% of them singletons. Specimen: memory CD4+ T cells from PBMCs. Receptors were obtained from a man aged 18 to 29 in good health. Some clones in this sample may be carry-over from other donors' samples. Each CDR3 is given with its conserved first and last residue. Fields, in order: clone size, J gene, V gene, D gene, CDR3 DNA, CDR3 protein. The D gene is left open where the match is weak. Size is omitted from some rows. Given values are once, few, many or a class for expanded clones.

clone_size: -; j_call: TRBJ1-2; v_call: TRBV28; d_call: -; cdr3_nt: TGTGCCAGCAGTGGGGTACTTGGGGTCCCCTATGGCTACACCTTC; cdr3_aa: CASSGVLGVPYGYTF
clone_size: -; j_call: TRBJ1-3; v_call: TRBV19; d_call: -; cdr3_nt: TGTGCCAGCGGCCCCCTCGGGGCGGGCGGAAACACCATATATTTT; cdr3_aa: CASGPLGAGGNTIYF
clone_size: -; j_call: TRBJ2-1; v_call: TRBV4-2; d_call: -; cdr3_nt: TGTGCCAGCAGCCTCGGAAAGGCGAATGAGCAGTTCTTC; cdr3_aa: CASSLGKANEQFF
clone_size: once; j_call: TRBJ2-3; v_call: TRBV10-1; d_call: TRBD2; cdr3_nt: TGCGCCAGCAGTGAGTCCCGACTAGCGGGAGCATCGGATACGCAGTATTTT; cdr3_aa: CASSESRLAGASDTQYF
clone_size: -; j_call: TRBJ2-5; v_call: TRBV28; d_call: -; cdr3_nt: TGTGCCAGCAGTTTCTCCTTAGCTGAGGGGAGGGAGACCCAGTACTTC; cdr3_aa: CASSFSLAEGRETQYF
clone_size: -; j_call: TRBJ2-1; v_call: TRBV27; d_call: TRBD2; cdr3_nt: TGTGCCAGCAGATCAAGACTAGCGGCCCCCGCAGTGTACAATGAGCAGTTCTTC; cdr3_aa: CASRSRLAAPAVYNEQFF
clone_size: -; j_call: TRBJ2-5; v_call: TRBV20-1; d_call: -; cdr3_nt: TGCAGTGCTCGACCGGAGGAGACCCAGTACTTC; cdr3_aa: CSARPEETQYF
clone_size: -; j_call: TRBJ2-1; v_call: TRBV4-3; d_call: TRBD2; cdr3_nt: TGCGCCAGCAGCCAAGCTCGCGTAGCGGGAGGGTCCTACAATGAGCAGTTCTTC; cdr3_aa: CASSQARVAGGSYNEQFF
clone_size: few; j_call: TRBJ1-4; v_call: TRBV7-9; d_call: -; cdr3_nt: TGTGCCAGCAGCTCCGACGTTGGAAAACTGTTTTTT; cdr3_aa: CASSSDVGKLFF
clone_size: -; j_call: TRBJ1-2; v_call: TRBV16; d_call: -; cdr3_nt: TGTGCCAGCAGCCAATTACAGGGCGGAACCTACACCTTC; cdr3_aa: CASSQLQGGTYTF
clone_size: -; j_call: TRBJ2-2; v_call: TRBV6-4; d_call: -; cdr3_nt: TGTGCCAGCAGTGTGAGTGGTACCGGGGAGCTGTTTTTT; cdr3_aa: CASSVSGTGELFF
clone_size: -; j_call: TRBJ2-7; v_call: TRBV6-6; d_call: TRBD2; cdr3_nt: TGTGCCAGCAGTGTAGCGGGGGCGGGCTCCTACGAGCAGTACTTC; cdr3_aa: CASSVAGAGSYEQYF
clone_size: -; j_call: TRBJ2-1; v_call: TRBV2; d_call: -; cdr3_nt: TGTGCCAGCAGTGAAGCGCGAGAGACAAAGCAGTTCTTC; cdr3_aa: CASSEARETKQFF
clone_size: -; j_call: TRBJ2-3; v_call: TRBV6-1; d_call: -; cdr3_nt: TGTGCCAGCAGCGTCCGGGAAACAGATACGCAGTATTTT; cdr3_aa: CASSVRETDTQYF
clone_size: -; j_call: TRBJ2-7; v_call: TRBV28; d_call: TRBD2; cdr3_nt: TGTGCCAGCAGTCCGGGCGGAACGGGAGGGAACGAGCAGTACTTC; cdr3_aa: CASSPGGTGGNEQYF
clone_size: few; j_call: TRBJ1-4; v_call: TRBV9; d_call: -; cdr3_nt: TGTGCCAGCAGCGTAGGGCCTACCCTAGGACGTGAAAAACTGTTTTTT; cdr3_aa: CASSVGPTLGREKLFF
clone_size: -; j_call: TRBJ2-3; v_call: TRBV9; d_call: TRBD2; cdr3_nt: TGTGCCAGCAGCGTAGGAGCGGGAGTAGGGACAGATACGCAGTATTTT; cdr3_aa: CASSVGAGVGTDTQYF
clone_size: -; j_call: TRBJ1-1; v_call: TRBV5-1; d_call: -; cdr3_nt: TGCGCCAGCAGCTTGGTAGGTTACACTGAAGCTTTCTTT; cdr3_aa: CASSLVGYTEAFF
clone_size: -; j_call: TRBJ1-3; v_call: TRBV5-1; d_call: -; cdr3_nt: TGCGCCAGCAGAGGGGGAGGCCCCGGAAACACCATATATTTT; cdr3_aa: CASRGGGPGNTIYF
clone_size: -; j_call: TRBJ2-7; v_call: TRBV30; d_call: TRBD2; cdr3_nt: TGTGCCTGGATCAGGTCCGCGGGAGCCACCTACGAGCAGTACTTC; cdr3_aa: CAWIRSAGATYEQYF
clone_size: -; j_call: TRBJ2-1; v_call: TRBV7-9; d_call: -; cdr3_nt: TGTGCCAGCAGCCCAGGGCAGGTCTACAATGAGCAGTTCTTC; cdr3_aa: CASSPGQVYNEQFF
clone_size: few; j_call: TRBJ1-1; v_call: TRBV5-1; d_call: TRBD1; cdr3_nt: TGCGCCAGCAGCTCGACAGGGTCCCACACTGAAGCTTTCTTT; cdr3_aa: CASSSTGSHTEAFF
clone_size: -; j_call: TRBJ2-2; v_call: TRBV9; d_call: -; cdr3_nt: TGTGCCAGCAGCGTTAACAGGGGAGGCACCGGGGAGCTGTTTTTT; cdr3_aa: CASSVNRGGTGELFF
clone_size: -; j_call: TRBJ2-6; v_call: TRBV5-1; d_call: TRBD2; cdr3_nt: TGCGCCAGCAGCCCCACTAGCGGGAGTTCCGGGGCCAACGTCCTGACTTTC; cdr3_aa: CASSPTSGSSGANVLTF
clone_size: -; j_call: TRBJ2-5; v_call: TRBV25-1; d_call: TRBD2; cdr3_nt: TGTGCCAGCAGTGAGGCTAGCGGGAGACTAGGGGAGACCCAGTACTTC; cdr3_aa: CASSEASGRLGETQYF
clone_size: many; j_call: TRBJ2-2; v_call: TRBV28; d_call: -; cdr3_nt: TGTGCCAGCAGAGGAGGGGGACACGGGGAGCTGTTTTTT; cdr3_aa: CASRGGGHGELFF
clone_size: once; j_call: TRBJ1-2; v_call: TRBV18; d_call: TRBD1; cdr3_nt: TGTGCCAGCTCACCGGGGCCAACAGGGGAGATGATATCAGGTGGCTACACCTTC; cdr3_aa: CASSPGPTGEMISGGYTF
clone_size: -; j_call: TRBJ2-7; v_call: TRBV28; d_call: -; cdr3_nt: TGTGCCAGCAGTTCGGTCGGAGGTCCCACCTACGAGCAGTACTTC; cdr3_aa: CASSSVGGPTYEQYF
clone_size: -; j_call: TRBJ1-5; v_call: TRBV28; d_call: -; cdr3_nt: TGTGCCAGCAGTTCATACACAAGAGGTAATCAGCCCCAGCATTTT; cdr3_aa: CASSSYTRGNQPQHF
clone_size: -; j_call: TRBJ2-7; v_call: TRBV9; d_call: -; cdr3_nt: TGTGCCAGCAGCGTAGTAGCGGTTACCTACGAGCAGTACTTC; cdr3_aa: CASSVVAVTYEQYF
clone_size: -; j_call: TRBJ1-5; v_call: TRBV2; d_call: -; cdr3_nt: TGTGCCAGTAGTGAGTGGGGAAGACCTGACCTTTATCAGCCCCAGCATTTT; cdr3_aa: CASSEWGRPDLYQPQHF
clone_size: -; j_call: TRBJ2-6; v_call: TRBV7-9; d_call: -; cdr3_nt: TGTGCCAGCAGTCGAAGTGGAACAGGCTATTCTGGGGCCAACGTCCTGACTTTC; cdr3_aa: CASSRSGTGYSGANVLTF
clone_size: few; j_call: TRBJ1-1; v_call: TRBV21-1; d_call: -; cdr3_nt: TGTGCCAGCAGCAAGGCAGGGGATGAAGCTTTCTTT; cdr3_aa: CASSKAGDEAFF
clone_size: -; j_call: TRBJ1-1; v_call: TRBV28; d_call: -; cdr3_nt: TGTGCCAGCAGTTCACAGAGGGCCACTGAAGCTTTCTTT; cdr3_aa: CASSSQRATEAFF
clone_size: -; j_call: TRBJ2-7; v_call: TRBV4-1; d_call: TRBD2; cdr3_nt: TGCGCCAGCAGCCAAAAACTAGCGGACAGCTCCTACGAGCAGTACTTC; cdr3_aa: CASSQKLADSSYEQYF
clone_size: -; j_call: TRBJ2-7; v_call: TRBV29-1; d_call: -; cdr3_nt: TGCAGCGTTGAACCCCCGGGTATACAGGACGAGCAGTACTTC; cdr3_aa: CSVEPPGIQDEQYF
clone_size: -; j_call: TRBJ1-3; v_call: TRBV28; d_call: -; cdr3_nt: TGTGCCAGCAGTTTACCGGACAGAAAAGGAAACACCATATATTTT; cdr3_aa: CASSLPDRKGNTIYF
clone_size: -; j_call: TRBJ1-3; v_call: TRBV6-6; d_call: -; cdr3_nt: TGTGCCAGCAGTTTGGGGTCGTTCGACACCATATATTTT; cdr3_aa: CASSLGSFDTIYF
clone_size: -; j_call: TRBJ1-2; v_call: TRBV9; d_call: TRBD1; cdr3_nt: TGTGCCAGCAGCGTAGGGACAGGGGGCTTCTTCGGCTACACCTTC; cdr3_aa: CASSVGTGGFFGYTF
clone_size: -; j_call: TRBJ1-1; v_call: TRBV5-4; d_call: -; cdr3_nt: TGTGCCAGCAGCTTAGGACACTACAGGGCACGCCCTGAAGCTTTCTTT; cdr3_aa: CASSLGHYRARPEAFF
clone_size: -; j_call: TRBJ2-7; v_call: TRBV27; d_call: TRBD2; cdr3_nt: TGTGCCAGCAGTCCACTCGATCAGCGGGAGAAGTACTTC; cdr3_aa: CASSPLDQREKYF
clone_size: -; j_call: TRBJ1-4; v_call: TRBV28; d_call: -; cdr3_nt: TGTGCCAGCACAGAGCGGGGGGATGAAAAACTGTTTTTT; cdr3_aa: CASTERGDEKLFF
clone_size: once; j_call: TRBJ2-7; v_call: TRBV7-2; d_call: TRBD2; cdr3_nt: TGTGCCAGCAGCTTCACTAGCGGAGATTACGAGCAGTACTTC; cdr3_aa: CASSFTSGDYEQYF
clone_size: -; j_call: TRBJ1-2; v_call: TRBV28; d_call: TRBD1; cdr3_nt: TGTGCCACCGTTACCTTACCGGGACAGGGAGTCTATGGCTACACCTTC; cdr3_aa: CATVTLPGQGVYGYTF
clone_size: once; j_call: TRBJ1-2; v_call: TRBV4-3; d_call: -; cdr3_nt: TGCGCCAGCAGCTATCACGCGGGGCATGCTAACTATGGCTACACCTTC; cdr3_aa: CASSYHAGHANYGYTF
clone_size: -; j_call: TRBJ2-7; v_call: TRBV28; d_call: TRBD2; cdr3_nt: TGTGCCAGCAGTTCCTCCGGGACTAGTCCCTTCTACGAGCAGTACTTC; cdr3_aa: CASSSSGTSPFYEQYF
clone_size: -; j_call: TRBJ2-1; v_call: TRBV11-3; d_call: -; cdr3_nt: TGTGCCAGCAGCTTGGGATACCGGGGTGACTACAATGAGCAGTTCTTC; cdr3_aa: CASSLGYRGDYNEQFF
clone_size: once; j_call: TRBJ2-1; v_call: TRBV7-9; d_call: -; cdr3_nt: TGTGCCAGCAGCTTAAGTCTCAGGGCGTCCTACAATGAGCAGTTCTTC; cdr3_aa: CASSLSLRASYNEQFF
clone_size: -; j_call: TRBJ2-7; v_call: TRBV7-6; d_call: -; cdr3_nt: TGTGCCAGCAGCTTAAGCGGGTATAACGAGCAGTACTTC; cdr3_aa: CASSLSGYNEQYF